Below, 15 T cell receptor beta chains from the same sample are listed, as sequenced in a study of T-cell reconstitution after alpha-beta-depleted transplantation in children. Unique molecular identifiers were used in preparing the TCRbeta library. TCRdb re-called the PCR reads through MiXCR, storing one row per CDR3 protein. The table includes roughly 610,000 distinct CDR3 sequences, about 11% detected once. This specimen was PBMCs from the stem cell graft donor, taken from the stem cell graft. The receptors here all came from a human donor who donated a stem cell graft to a child with acute myeloid leukemia.

The genes are TRBV3-1 and TRBJ1-6; the D is unclear. Trimming shortened V by 2 bases and J by 8 bases, and 13 bases separated the two germline ends. This CDR3 has 15 amino acids. Germline V CDR1 and CDR2: LGHDT, YNNKEL (reference sequence). The CDR3 DNA follows: TGTGCCAGCAGCCAAAGTCCAACGGGCGATTCACCCCTCCACTTT. This sequence encodes CASSQSPTGDSPLHF.

This clonotype was detected only a few times. V and J are TRBV28 and TRBJ2-1; no clear D gene. CDR1 is MDHEN, CDR2 SYDVKM, per germline. This CDR3 region has 13 residues. Trimming left V 5 bases short and J 10 bases short, with 15 bases between. The DNA of the CDR3 is TGTGCCAGCAGTGAAACGAGTCACGGCGAGCAGTTCTTC. This encodes CASSETSHGEQFF.

The table lists this clonotype with a few counts. V and J are TRBV12-3 or TRBV12-4 and TRBJ1-6, with D unclear. There are 16 residues in the CDR3. Trimming took 2 bases from V and 0 from J, leaving 8 bases between them. The CDR3: CASSLKGPSYNSPLHF. The DNA for the CDR3 is TGTGCCAGCAGTTTAAAAGGGCCCTCCTATAATTCACCCCTCCACTTT.

The chain is built from TRBV11-2 and TRBJ2-1; TRBD2 matches at 8 bases. Germline assignment: CDR1 SGHAT and CDR2 FQNNGV. J lost 4 bases, V lost 5 bases, and 7 bases had no gene match. This CDR3 has 15 amino acids. The CDR3 DNA sequence: TGTGCCAGCAGCGCCGGGACTAGAGCTTACAATGAGCAGTTCTTC. The encoded protein is CASSAGTRAYNEQFF.

The chain joins TRBV9 to TRBJ2-1; the D is unclear. Trimming stripped 4 bases from V and 0 bases from J, with 11 bases between. Germline CDR1 and CDR2: SGDLS and YYNGEE. CDR3 length equals 15 residues. CDR3 bases: TGTGCCAGCAGCCCTCCGAAGGGCTCCTACAATGAGCAGTTCTTC. Its protein product is CASSPPKGSYNEQFF.

This clonotype showed up many times. The V and J genes are TRBV7-9 and TRBJ2-5; no reliable D call. Germline V lookup: CDR1 SEHNR, CDR2 FQNEAQ (reference sequence). The V end lost 1 base, the J end lost 2 bases, and 8 bases lay between the germline ends. This CDR3 is built from 14 residues. In DNA, the CDR3 is TGTGCCAGCAGCTTAGGGTTGGGGCAAGAGACCCAGTACTTC. This gives the protein CASSLGLGQETQYF.

In this sample, this clonotype turned up a few times. The V and J genes are TRBV5-4 and TRBJ2-1, with a weak D call TRBD2 (7 bases). V gave up 1 base and J gave up 6 bases, with 11 bases separating them. The germline CDR1 and CDR2 sequences are SGHNT and YYREEE (reference sequence). The CDR3 is 14 residues long. CDR3 protein: CASSLKGGGNEQFF. CDR3 DNA sequence: TGTGCCAGCAGCTTGAAAGGGGGGGGCAATGAGCAGTTCTTC.

This clonotype was recorded a few times. The chain couples TRBV7-2 to TRBJ2-5; 7 bases are shared with TRBD1. Per germline, CDR1 SGHTA and CDR2 FQGNSA. V trimming: 6 bases; J trimming: 4 bases; junction bases outside the gene matches: 8. There are 14 residues in the CDR3. In nucleotides, the CDR3 is TGTGCCAGCAGAAAAACAGGGGATGGAGAGACCCAGTACTTC. Protein: CASRKTGDGETQYF.

This clonotype showed up many times. The chain joins TRBV28 to TRBJ2-3; 8 bases line up with TRBD1. Germline assignment: CDR1 MDHEN and CDR2 SYDVKM. V gave up 6 bases and J gave up 4 bases; unmatched junction bases: 9. The CDR3 is made up of 15 amino acids. The CDR3 DNA reads as TGTGCCAGCAGAGATTCAGGGGGCCGACCAGATACGCAGTATTTT. Its protein product is CASRDSGGRPDTQYF.

This clonotype occurred many times. The gene calls are TRBV10-3 and TRBJ2-7; D is unresolved. The ends were cut back, 3 bases at V and 4 bases at J, with 13 bases in the middle. The CDR3 has 14 amino acids. Germline CDR1 reads ENHRY; CDR2 reads SYGVKD. DNA of the CDR3: TGTGCCATCAGTGACTCCGGCGCTCCTTACGAGCAGTACTTC. Translation: CAISDSGAPYEQYF.

This clonotype has only a few counts. The V gene is TRBV5-1, the J gene TRBJ2-1, with D perhaps TRBD2 (5 bases). This CDR3 contains 16 residues. Per the germline V gene, CDR1 is SGHRS and CDR2 is YFSETQ. Deletions cut 2 bases from V and 0 bases from J, with 12 bases between. The CDR3 sequence is CASSFQTTSSYNEQFF. The CDR3 DNA reads as TGCGCCAGCAGCTTCCAGACTACCAGCTCCTACAATGAGCAGTTCTTC.

The chain uses TRBV7-6 and TRBJ1-2; tentative D call: TRBD1 (6 bases). This CDR3 contains 14 residues. V was pared by 1 base and J by 5 bases, with 11 bases between. Germline V gives CDR1 SGHVS, CDR2 FNYEAQ. The CDR3 DNA follows: TGTGCCAGCAGCTTAGAAACAGGGACTTATGGCTACACCTTC. It codes for CASSLETGTYGYTF.

The chain carries TRBV7-3 and TRBJ1-2, with 8 nucleotides matching TRBD1. Unmatched junction bases numbered 5, after V lost 5 bases and J lost 6 bases. Germline CDR1 reads SGHTA; CDR2 reads FQGTGA. This CDR3 comprises 13 residues. The DNA of the CDR3 is TGTGCCAGCAGCCCACAGGGGGGTCATGGCTACACCTTC. The encoded protein is CASSPQGGHGYTF.

In its sample, this clonotype was seen many times. The rearrangement joins TRBV6-1 to TRBJ2-1; D is undetermined. CDR1 is MNHNS, CDR2 SASEGT, per germline. The ends were cut back, 6 bases at V and 9 bases at J, with 12 bases in the middle. This CDR3 is built from 12 residues. CDR3 nucleotide sequence: TGTGCCAGCAGCACCCAGCGCGCTGAGCAGTTCTTC. It translates to CASSTQRAEQFF.

The CDR3 bases are TGTGCCAGCAGCCCCAGGGGGGTCGGCACAGATACGCAGTATTTT. Translated: CASSPRGVGTDTQYF. The J gene is TRBJ2-3, the V gene TRBV11-1, with D perhaps matching TRBD1 (7 bases). Germline V CDR1 and CDR2: SGHAT, FQDESV (reference sequence). The CDR3 has 15 residues. V shed 5 bases and J shed 1 base, with 13 bases lying between them.